Listed below are T cell receptor beta chains from one sample, sequenced in a study of identical twins. TCRdb called the 5' RACE reads again in MiXCR, with one record for every CDR3 protein. The sample yields approximately 700,000 distinct CDR3 sequences, 15% to 20% seen once. This sample also belongs to another study, concerning T cells expressing NK-cell markers.

The sequenced material came from PBMCs. These receptor sequences come from a woman in her late teens or twenties in good health. Both conserved end residues are part of each CDR3. A D gene is named only where the DNA matches it firmly. Expanded clones are given a class, and other clones once, few, many or no size at all.

length,J,V,D,size,CDR3,DNA
14,TRBJ2-1,TRBV15,TRBD2,few,CATLGTSGNNEQFF,TGTGCCACCTTAGGAACTAGCGGCAACAATGAGCAGTTCTTC
14,TRBJ2-5,TRBV12-3/TRBV12-4,-,-,CASSTSWGVETQYF,TGTGCCAGCAGCACTTCATGGGGAGTGGAGACCCAGTACTTC
17,TRBJ2-1,TRBV6-2/TRBV6-3,TRBD2,few,CASSPTTSGRTGNEQFF,TGTGCCAGCAGCCCTACGACTAGCGGGAGGACTGGCAATGAGCAGTTCTTC
14,TRBJ1-1,TRBV6-1,-,few,CASAPAPGPFPAFF,TGTGCCAGCGCTCCCGCGCCAGGGCCCTTTCCAGCTTTCTTT
13,TRBJ1-2,TRBV12-3/TRBV12-4,-,few,CASRALDSGGYTF,TGTGCCAGCAGGGCCCTGGACTCGGGCGGCTACACCTTC
13,TRBJ2-7,TRBV12-5,-,-,CASGLVSDYEQYF,TGTGCTAGTGGTTTGGTATCTGACTACGAGCAGTACTTC
15,TRBJ2-5,TRBV20-1,-,-,CSAKWAIGDQETQYF,TGCAGTGCTAAGTGGGCAATAGGGGACCAAGAGACCCAGTACTTC
14,TRBJ1-5,TRBV7-2,-,-,CASSSSGSNQPQHF,TGTGCCAGCAGCTCGTCAGGGAGTAATCAGCCCCAGCATTTT
16,TRBJ1-4,TRBV6-5,TRBD1,few,CASSYDRGRVGEKLFF,TGTGCCAGCAGTTACGACAGGGGGAGGGTTGGTGAAAAACTGTTTTTT
15,TRBJ1-4,TRBV12-3/TRBV12-4,TRBD1,few,CASSLQTGGNEKLFF,TGTGCCAGCAGTCTACAGACAGGGGGGAATGAAAAACTGTTTTTT
14,TRBJ1-5,TRBV10-3,-,many,CAIGAGEDDQPQHF,TGTGCCATCGGGGCCGGGGAGGATGATCAGCCCCAGCATTTT
16,TRBJ2-1,TRBV5-5,-,few,CASSPPESEIYNEQFF,TGTGCCAGCAGCCCGCCCGAGAGCGAGATCTACAATGAGCAGTTCTTC
21,TRBJ2-3,TRBV21-1,-,-,CASSKLQRRVSFLPNTDTQYF,TGTGCCAGCAGCAAACTTCAACGGAGGGTCAGCTTCTTACCAAACACAGATACGCAGTATTTT
14,TRBJ1-2,TRBV5-1,-,-,CASSAEYGVGLHTF,TGCGCCAGCAGTGCGGAGTACGGTGTGGGGTTACACACCTTC
13,TRBJ2-2,TRBV9,TRBD2,-,CASTWGGTGELFF,TGTGCCAGCACCTGGGGGGGCACCGGGGAGCTGTTTTTT
14,TRBJ2-7,TRBV6-1,TRBD1,-,CASSEATDRGEQYF,TGTGCCAGCAGTGAAGCAACAGACAGGGGCGAGCAGTACTTC
14,TRBJ2-1,TRBV10-2,TRBD2,-,CASRPSGGNNEQFF,TGCGCCAGCAGGCCTAGCGGAGGGAACAATGAGCAGTTCTTC
19,TRBJ2-2,TRBV27,TRBD2,few,CASSLRGTSGRAGTGELFF,TGTGCCAGCAGTTTAAGAGGGACTAGCGGGAGGGCTGGCACCGGGGAGCTGTTTTTT